This TCR beta chain was identified during a study of T cells after yellow fever vaccination. This CDR3 comprises 12 residues. V lost 0 bases, J lost 1 base, and 4 bases lay in between. Germline V lookup: CDR1 SQVTM, CDR2 ANQGSEA. TCRdb re-called the 5' RACE reads through MiXCR, storing one row per CDR3 protein. There are about 170,000 distinct CDR3 sequences in the sample; more than 9.5% occur only once, and 36% lies in the top ten. Study outcomes and limitations: Post-booster repertoires again held most primary-vaccination clones (roughly 96% CD4, just under 90% CD8).

This clonotype was observed a few times. The antigen is unknown. The V gene is TRBV29-1, the J gene TRBJ2-7; no reliable D call. The sample here was CD8+ T cells sorted from PBMCs, taken 15 days after the yellow fever booster vaccination. The sequence derives from a man aged 18 to 29 who received the YFV17D yellow fever vaccine. The CDR3 DNA follows: TGCAGCGTTGAAGATACATCCTACGAGCAGTACTTC. Protein product: CSVEDTSYEQYF.